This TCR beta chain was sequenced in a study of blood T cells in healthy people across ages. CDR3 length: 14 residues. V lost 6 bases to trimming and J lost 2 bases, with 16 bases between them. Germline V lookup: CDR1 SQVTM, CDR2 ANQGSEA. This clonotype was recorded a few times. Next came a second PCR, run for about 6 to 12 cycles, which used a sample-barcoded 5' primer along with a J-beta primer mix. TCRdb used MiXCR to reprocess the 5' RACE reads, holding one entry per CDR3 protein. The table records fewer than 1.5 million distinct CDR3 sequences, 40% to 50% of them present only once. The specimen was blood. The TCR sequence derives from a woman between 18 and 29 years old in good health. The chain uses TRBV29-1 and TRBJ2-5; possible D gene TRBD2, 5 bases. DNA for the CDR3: TGCAGCGTCGCCCCGTCGCGGGTGCAAGAGACCCAGTACTTC. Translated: CSVAPSRVQETQYF.